The 15 T cell receptor beta chains in this list originate from one sample, sequenced in a study of blood T cell repertoires in COVID-19. Only in-frame clones appear in the TCRdb table, and some are missing; sequencing was by immunoSEQ multiplex PCR. The table shows about 200,000 clones, with roughly 90% occurring only once. The sequencing input was peripheral blood. Receptors originate from a man aged 60 to 69 with COVID-19, enrolled during active disease.

The V and J genes are TRBV11-2 and TRBJ2-1; 9 nucleotides match TRBD2. The CDR3 is 17 amino acids. Germline trimming cut 3 bases from V and 2 bases from J; bases unmatched to any gene: 8. Looked up from germline, CDR1 is SGHAT and CDR2 is FQNNGV. CDR3: CASSLRGSGGAYNEQFF. The CDR3 DNA sequence: TGTGCCAGCAGCTTGCGAGGTAGCGGGGGAGCCTACAATGAGCAGTTCTTC.

The chain is built from TRBV11-2 and TRBJ2-7; 9 nucleotides line up with TRBD2. In germline, CDR1 is SGHAT, CDR2 FQNNGV. Trimming at V came to 5 bases and at J to 6 bases, leaving 8 bases not matched to a gene. This CDR3 comprises 14 residues. The CDR3: CASSPGLASVEQYF. The CDR3 bases are TGTGCCAGCAGCCCCGGACTAGCGTCTGTCGAGCAGTACTTC.

CDR3 in amino acids: CASSAPGLASYEQYF. The CDR3 DNA reads TGTGCCAGCAGTGCACCGGGACTAGCCTCCTACGAGCAGTACTTC. J is TRBJ2-7 and V is TRBV28; TRBD2 agrees at 9 bases. CDR1 and CDR2 from the germline V gene are MDHEN and SYDVKM. The junction had 5 bases not matched to a gene; V was cut back by 5 bases and J by 0 bases. CDR3 length: 15 residues.

This clone was detected only once. The chain joins TRBV10-2 to TRBJ2-1; TRBD2 aligns across 14 bases. The length of the CDR3 is 17 residues. Trimming removed 6 bases from V and 0 bases from J; junction bases left unmatched: 4. The germline V gene encodes CDR1 WSHSY and CDR2 SAAADI. The CDR3 DNA is TGCGCCAGCAGAGGGACTAGCGGGGGCCGCTCCTACAATGAGCAGTTCTTC. This gives the protein CASRGTSGGRSYNEQFF.

This sequence joins TRBV5-1 and TRBJ1-5; 8 bases are shared with TRBD1. CDR3 size: 15 residues. Unmatched junction bases numbered 10, after V lost 4 bases and J lost 7 bases. CDR1 is SGHRS, CDR2 YFSETQ, per germline. CDR3: CASSPSTGVDQPQHF. CDR3 in DNA: TGCGCCAGCAGCCCGTCGACAGGGGTGGACCAGCCCCAGCATTTT.

This clone was recorded once. This chain links TRBV7-9 with TRBJ1-4; D is possibly TRBD1 (5 bases). The CDR3 runs 13 residues. Germline-derived CDR1 and CDR2 are SEHNR and FQNEAQ (reference sequence). The V gene lost 2 bases and the J gene lost 7 bases, with 8 bases spanning the gap. CDR3 sequence (DNA): TGTGCCAGCAGCTTAATCGGGGGTGAAAAACTGTTTTTT. Its protein product is CASSLIGGEKLFF.

The chain links TRBV7-3 to TRBJ2-3; 8 bases fit TRBD2. Germline values: CDR1 SGHTA, CDR2 FQGTGA. This CDR3 has 14 amino acids. V trimming: 4 bases; J trimming: 4 bases; junction bases outside the gene matches: 4. The CDR3 loop is CASSSGTRADTQYF. The CDR3 nucleotides read TGTGCCAGCAGCTCCGGGACTAGGGCAGATACGCAGTATTTT.

This chain links TRBV2 with TRBJ2-1, with TRBD1 as a possible D gene (5 bases). Germline V gene lookup returns CDR1 SNHLY and CDR2 FYNNEI. The CDR3 is made up of 13 amino acids. Trimming removed 6 bases from V and 7 bases from J, with 13 bases in between. The CDR3 DNA reads as TGTGCCAGCAGGCAGGATGGGGCGAATGAGCAGTTCTTC. It encodes CASRQDGANEQFF.

The rearrangement uses TRBV19 and TRBJ2-7, with 12 bases identical to TRBD2. The CDR3 contains 15 residues. Trimming at V came to 3 bases and at J to 4 bases, leaving 4 bases not matched to a gene. From germline, CDR1 is LNHDA and CDR2 SQIVND (reference sequence). CDR3 residues: CASSMATSGSYEQYF. CDR3 in DNA: TGTGCCAGTAGTATGGCGACTAGCGGGAGTTACGAGCAGTACTTC.

The rearrangement joins TRBV5-1 to TRBJ1-1; 10 nucleotides agree with TRBD1. V was clipped by 4 bases and J by 1 base; unmatched bases: 10. This CDR3 region has 17 residues. Looked up from germline, CDR1 is SGHRS and CDR2 is YFSETQ. CDR3 nucleotides: TGCGCCAGCAGCCGAGGACAGGGGGTGGCTTGGAACACTGAAGCTTTCTTT. This gives the protein CASSRGQGVAWNTEAFF.

The rearrangement joins TRBV28 to TRBJ2-3; TRBD2 aligns across 9 bases. V lost 1 base, J lost 0 bases, and 5 bases stayed unmatched. The CDR3 length is 17 residues. The germline V gene encodes CDR1 MDHEN and CDR2 SYDVKM. CDR3 protein: CASSLFGAGGSTDTQYF. The CDR3 DNA is TGTGCCAGCAGTTTATTTGGAGCGGGAGGAAGCACAGATACGCAGTATTTT.

On this clone: This same CDR3 is encoded by further DNA sequences in the sample. The rearrangement joins TRBV3-1 (or the pseudogene TRBV3-2) to TRBJ1-6, with a tentative D call TRBD1 (6 bases). Trimming cost V 1 base and J 10 bases, with 11 bases left between them. This CDR3 is built from 14 residues. Per germline, CDR1 LGHDT and CDR2 YNNKEL (reference sequence). The CDR3 protein is CASSQVSRGSPLHF. The CDR3 coding sequence is TGTGCCAGCAGCCAAGTTTCGAGGGGGTCACCCCTCCACTTT.

Only one count was recorded for this clone. J is TRBJ2-5 and V is TRBV5-1; tentative D call: TRBD2 (5 bases). CDR1 is SGHRS and CDR2 is YFSETQ in the germline V gene. The CDR3 is 14 residues long. Trimming took off 7 bases at V and 5 bases at J, with 18 bases between the two ends. The CDR3 nucleotides read TGCGCCAGCGTCGGTAGCGACATCCGTGAGACCCAGTACTTC. Translated: CASVGSDIRETQYF.

This clone was detected only once. The chain combines TRBV24-1 with TRBJ2-1; 7 bases line up with TRBD2. Germline-derived CDR1 and CDR2 are KGHDR and SFDVKD. Trimming cost V 3 bases and J 8 bases; bases outside gene matches: 3. The CDR3 spans 13 residues. The CDR3 here is CATSDSSGHEQFF. Here the CDR3 DNA reads TGTGCCACCAGTGATAGTAGCGGGCATGAGCAGTTCTTC.

This chain links TRBV9 with TRBJ2-3; D not certain. The V gene's germline CDR1 is SGDLS and CDR2 YYNGEE. Deletions cut 3 bases from V and 1 base from J, with 6 bases between. This CDR3 is 13 amino acids long. This chain's CDR3 is CASSDAGTDTQYF. The CDR3 DNA follows: TGTGCCAGCAGCGACGCGGGCACAGATACGCAGTATTTT.